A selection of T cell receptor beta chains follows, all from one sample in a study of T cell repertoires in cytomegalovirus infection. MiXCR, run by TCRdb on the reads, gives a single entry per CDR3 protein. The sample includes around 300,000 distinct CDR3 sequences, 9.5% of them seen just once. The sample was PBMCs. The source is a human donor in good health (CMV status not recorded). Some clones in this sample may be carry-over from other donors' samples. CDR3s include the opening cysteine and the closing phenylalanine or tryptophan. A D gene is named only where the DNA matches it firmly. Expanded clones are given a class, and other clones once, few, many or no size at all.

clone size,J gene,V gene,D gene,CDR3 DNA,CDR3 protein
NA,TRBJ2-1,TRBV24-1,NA,TGTGCCACCAGTGATCCCCCAGGGACCAACAATGAGCAGTTCTTC,CATSDPPGTNNEQFF
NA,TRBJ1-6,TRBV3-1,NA,TGTGCCAGCAGCCAAGACCTGGCAAATTCACCCCTCCACTTT,CASSQDLANSPLHF
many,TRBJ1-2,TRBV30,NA,TGTGCCTGGAGTGTTTTCACCTCCTATTATGGCTACACCTTC,CAWSVFTSYYGYTF
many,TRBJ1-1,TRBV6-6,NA,TGTGCCAGCAGTTACTCAGGTGACACCTACACTGAAGCTTTCTTT,CASSYSGDTYTEAFF
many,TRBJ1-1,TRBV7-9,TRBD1,TGTGCCAGCAGCGCAGCGGGACAGGGTGTAACTGAAGCTTTCTTT,CASSAAGQGVTEAFF
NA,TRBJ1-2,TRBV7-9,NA,TGTGCCAGCAGCTTAAAGGACGGGACATATGGCTACACCTTC,CASSLKDGTYGYTF
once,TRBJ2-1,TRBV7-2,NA,TGTGCCAGCAGCACCGGGAAGGGGATCGATGAGCAGTTCTTC,CASSTGKGIDEQFF
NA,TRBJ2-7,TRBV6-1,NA,TGTGCCAGCAGTGATAAGGCGCGGTCCTACGAGCAGTACTTC,CASSDKARSYEQYF
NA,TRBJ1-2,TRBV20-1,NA,TGCAGTGCTAGCCGAGGGACGGGTGGCTACACCTTC,CSASRGTGGYTF
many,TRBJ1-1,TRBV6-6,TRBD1,TGTGCCAGCAGTTACTCAGGGGGCGGAATGGGAACTGAAGCTTTCTTT,CASSYSGGGMGTEAFF
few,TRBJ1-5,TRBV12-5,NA,TGTGCTAGTGGTCCCCTAGACACCGTTCAGCCCCAGCATTTT,CASGPLDTVQPQHF
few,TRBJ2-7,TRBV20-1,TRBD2,TGCAGTGCTAGCGAGGGACTAGCGAACGAGCAGTACTTC,CSASEGLANEQYF
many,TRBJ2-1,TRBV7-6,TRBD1,TGTGCCAGCAGCTTAGAGGGGGGACAGGGCCTCAATGAGCAGTTCTTC,CASSLEGGQGLNEQFF
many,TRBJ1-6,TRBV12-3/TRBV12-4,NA,TGTGCCAGCAGTCCGGGGTACTCACCCCTCCACTTT,CASSPGYSPLHF
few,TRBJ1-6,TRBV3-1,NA,TGTGCCAGCAGCCAAGAAGACAATTCCAATTCACCCCTCCACTTT,CASSQEDNSNSPLHF
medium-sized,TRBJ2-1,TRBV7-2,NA,TGTGCCAGCAGCGATACCTTAGCGGAGTGGGACAATGAGCAGTTCTTC,CASSDTLAEWDNEQFF
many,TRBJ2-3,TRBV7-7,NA,TGTGCCAGCAGTCCAGGATGGGTTGGGGATTACACCACAGATACGCAGTATTTT,CASSPGWVGDYTTDTQYF
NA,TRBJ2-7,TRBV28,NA,TGTGCCAGCAGATCCATCTACGAGCAGTACTTC,CASRSIYEQYF
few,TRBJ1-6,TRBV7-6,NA,TGTGCCAGCAGCCTCGCTCTGACCGGACCCCTCCACTTT,CASSLALTGPLHF
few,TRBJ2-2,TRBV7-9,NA,TGTGCCAGCATTACAGGGCCCAAGAACACCGGGGAGCTGTTTTTT,CASITGPKNTGELFF
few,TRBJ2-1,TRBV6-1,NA,TGTGCCAGCAGTGGACTAAGCGAGCAGTTCTTC,CASSGLSEQFF
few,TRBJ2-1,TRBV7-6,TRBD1,TGTGCCAGCAGCGCTCGAATGACTCAAACAGGGGGGCACTACAATGAGCAGTTCTTC,CASSARMTQTGGHYNEQFF
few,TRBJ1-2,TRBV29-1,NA,TGCAGCGTAGCCTTTAAGGACTATGGCTACACCTTC,CSVAFKDYGYTF
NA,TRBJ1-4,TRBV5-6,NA,TGTGCCAGCACCTTCGGACGGAATAATGAAAAACTGTTTTTT,CASTFGRNNEKLFF
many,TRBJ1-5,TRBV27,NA,TGTGCCAGCAGGGAATACAGTGGGCACGATCAGCCCCAGCATTTT,CASREYSGHDQPQHF
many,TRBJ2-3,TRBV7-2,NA,TGTGCCAGCAGCTTAGTTGCGGGGTGGACAGATACGCAGTATTTT,CASSLVAGWTDTQYF
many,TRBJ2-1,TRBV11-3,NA,TGTGCCAGCAGCCTTCCGGGACTGAGAAGGTTCTTC,CASSLPGLRRFF
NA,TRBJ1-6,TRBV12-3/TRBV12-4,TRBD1,TGTGCCAGCAACCCGGGACAGGATAATTCACCCCTCCACTTT,CASNPGQDNSPLHF
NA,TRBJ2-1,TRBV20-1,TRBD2,TGCAGTGCAAGCGGGGGGAGCTCCTACAATGAGCAGTTCTTC,CSASGGSSYNEQFF
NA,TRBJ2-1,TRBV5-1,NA,TGCGCCAGCAGCGTTAGCACCAGCTCCTACAATGAGCAGTTCTTC,CASSVSTSSYNEQFF
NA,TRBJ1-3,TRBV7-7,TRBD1,TGTGCCAGCAGCCGGGAGGGGACAGGGAATTACTCTGGAAACACCATATATTTT,CASSREGTGNYSGNTIYF
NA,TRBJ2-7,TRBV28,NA,TGTGCCAGCAGTTACCCGGACGGGCAGTACTTC,CASSYPDGQYF
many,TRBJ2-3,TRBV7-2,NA,TGTGCCAGCAGCCAAAGGGGTTACAGGTATTTT,CASSQRGYRYF
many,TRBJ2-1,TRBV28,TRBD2,TGTGCCAGCAGTTCCCCGGGGGGAGCGGGAGGGGAGAATGAGCAGTTCTTC,CASSSPGGAGGENEQFF
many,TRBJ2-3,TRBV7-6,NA,TGTGCCAGCAGCTTAGGAGTGGGGGGCGAGACAGATACGCAGTATTTT,CASSLGVGGETDTQYF
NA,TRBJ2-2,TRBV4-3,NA,TGCGCCAGCAGCCAAGGACTAGTAGGGACCGGGGAGCTGTTTTTT,CASSQGLVGTGELFF
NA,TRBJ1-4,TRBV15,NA,TGTGCCACCAGAGACAGGCCTTCAACTAATGAAAAACTGTTTTTT,CATRDRPSTNEKLFF
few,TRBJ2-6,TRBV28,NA,TGTGCCAGCAGTTTCGTTAGGGGGGTCAGTGGGGCCAACGTCCTGACTTTC,CASSFVRGVSGANVLTF
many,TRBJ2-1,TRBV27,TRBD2,TGTGCCAGCGGGTTGAGCGGGGGATACAATGAGCAGTTCTTC,CASGLSGGYNEQFF
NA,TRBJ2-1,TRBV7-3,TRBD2,TGTGCCAGCAGCTTAACGGTAGCGGGGGCCTACAATGAGCAGTTCTTC,CASSLTVAGAYNEQFF
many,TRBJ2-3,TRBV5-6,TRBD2,TGTGCCAGCAGCGTTAGCGGGGGGAGCACAGATACGCAGTATTTT,CASSVSGGSTDTQYF
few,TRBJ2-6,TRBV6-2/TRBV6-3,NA,TGTGCCAGCAGTTGGAGGAATGGGGCCAACGTCCTGACTTTC,CASSWRNGANVLTF
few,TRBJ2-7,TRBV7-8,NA,TGTGCCAGCAGCCATAATCCACCTGAGCAGTACTTC,CASSHNPPEQYF
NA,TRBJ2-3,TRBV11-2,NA,TGTGCCAGCAGCCCCGTCCGGACAGATACGCAGTATTTT,CASSPVRTDTQYF